This TCR beta chain emerged from a study of blood T cell repertoires in COVID-19. In the study overall: Some COVID-19 samples were acute and others convalescent; all came from the United States, Italy and Spain. T cells, B-cell-depleted T cells, or PBMCs supplied cDNA or gDNA.

This CDR3 spans 16 amino acids. The germline gives CDR1 SGHAT, CDR2 FQNNGV. Trimming took 1 base from V and 2 from J, leaving 14 bases between them. Source study methods: Cell counts per sample came from amplifying reference gene primers. TCRdb's copy holds only in-frame clones and misses some; the assay was immunoSEQ multiplex PCR. Clone size and the V and J calls come from that table; the DNA yielded D and trimming. Of some 110,000 clones in the sample, less than 80% were seen once. The chain links TRBV11-2 to TRBJ2-5, with a weak D call TRBD2 (5 bases). Sequencing was done on a sample of peripheral blood. The origin of this receptor is a man in his fifties with acute or convalescent COVID-19. The CDR3 spells CASSLAVEALQETQYF. CDR3 bases: TGTGCCAGCAGCTTAGCGGTGGAGGCGCTTCAAGAGACCCAGTACTTC.